The clone carrying this T cell receptor beta chain was observed a single time. The data originate from a study of blood T cell repertoires in COVID-19. Study-wide background: Samples of COVID-19 (acute and convalescent) were obtained from the United States, Italy and Spain. The analysed material was cDNA or gDNA that came from T cells, B-cell-depleted T cells, or PBMCs.

Seattle-derived patients entered the study during active infection and were followed longitudinally. In the authors' workflow: Estimation of nucleated cell counts was performed using reference gene primer amplification. This table comes from immunoSEQ multiplex PCR, and its TCRdb copy is limited to in-frame clones, with some not included. That table gives V, J and clone size, and the DNA gave D and trimming. In the table there are 200,000 to 250,000 clones, 85% to 90% of which are singletons. Sample: peripheral blood. The clonotype was recovered from a man between 25 and 39 years old with COVID-19, enrolled during active disease.

This CDR3 reads CSVVRDRAYEQYF. The CDR3, as DNA: TGCAGCGTTGTGCGGGACAGGGCCTACGAGCAGTACTTC. The chain joins TRBV29-1 to TRBJ2-7, with 9 bases matching TRBD1. Germline V gene sequence: CDR1 SQVTM, CDR2 ANQGSEA. CDR3 length: 13 amino acids. J lost 2 bases, V lost 4 bases, and 3 bases had no gene match.